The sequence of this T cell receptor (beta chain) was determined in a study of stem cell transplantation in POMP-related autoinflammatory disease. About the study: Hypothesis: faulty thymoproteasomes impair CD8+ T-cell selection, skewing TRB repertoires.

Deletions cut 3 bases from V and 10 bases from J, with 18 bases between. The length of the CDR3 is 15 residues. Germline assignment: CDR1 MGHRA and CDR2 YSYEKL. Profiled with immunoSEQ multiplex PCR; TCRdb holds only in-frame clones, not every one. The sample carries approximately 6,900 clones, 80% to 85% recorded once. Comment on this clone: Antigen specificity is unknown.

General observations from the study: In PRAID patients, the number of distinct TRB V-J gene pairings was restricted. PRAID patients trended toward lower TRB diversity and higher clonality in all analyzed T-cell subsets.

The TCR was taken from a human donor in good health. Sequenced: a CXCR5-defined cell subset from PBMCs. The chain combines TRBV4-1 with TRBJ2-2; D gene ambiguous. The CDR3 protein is CASSHLFGPQEELFF. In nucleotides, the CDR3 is TGCGCCAGCAGCCACCTCTTCGGACCCCAGGAGGAGCTGTTTTTT.